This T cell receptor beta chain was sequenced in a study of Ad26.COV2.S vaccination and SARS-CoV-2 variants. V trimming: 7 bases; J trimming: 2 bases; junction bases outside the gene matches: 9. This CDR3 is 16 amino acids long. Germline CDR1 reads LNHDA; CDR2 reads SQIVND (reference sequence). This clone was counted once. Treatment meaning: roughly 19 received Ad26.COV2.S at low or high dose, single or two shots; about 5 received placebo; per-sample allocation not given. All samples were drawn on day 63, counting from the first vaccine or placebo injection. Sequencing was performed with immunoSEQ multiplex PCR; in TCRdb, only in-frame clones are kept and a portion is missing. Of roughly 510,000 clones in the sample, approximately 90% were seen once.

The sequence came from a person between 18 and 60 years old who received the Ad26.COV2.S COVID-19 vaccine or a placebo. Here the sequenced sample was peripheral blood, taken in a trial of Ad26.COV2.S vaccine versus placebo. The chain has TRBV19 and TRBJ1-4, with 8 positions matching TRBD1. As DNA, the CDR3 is TGTGCCAGTAAGGGCAGGGGGCGGATTACTAATGAAAAACTGTTTTTT. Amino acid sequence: CASKGRGRITNEKLFF.